This T cell receptor (beta chain) was recovered during a study of T cell changes during pregnancy in multiple sclerosis. TCRdb's table, derived via immunoSEQ multiplex PCR, lists solely in-frame clones and lacks some. The sample lists just under 80,000 clones; approximately 92% were seen once. This CDR3 is 11 amino acids long. Germline V lookup: CDR1 SGHNT, CDR2 YYREEE (reference sequence). The germline V and J ends were trimmed by 3 bases and 2 bases, with 2 bases remaining between them. The rearrangement uses TRBV5-4 and TRBJ2-5; D gene uncertain. The TCR sequence derives from a female donor with multiple sclerosis, enrolled in a pregnancy study. Material: peripheral blood, obtained in the first trimester of pregnancy. DNA of the CDR3: TGTGCCAGCAGCTCACAAGAGACCCAGTACTTC. Translated: CASSSQETQYF.